This entry lists 12 T cell receptor beta chains sequenced from one sample in a study of PD-L1 blockade in urothelial cancer. Profiling relied on immunoSEQ multiplex PCR, and the TCRdb table lists in-frame clones only, not all of them. This repertoire shows approximately 110,000 clones, approximately 85% found once; its top ten account for 2.4%. The source material was PBMCs, sampled around atezolizumab (anti-PD-L1) treatment. All receptors derive from a man aged 50-59 years with urothelial cancer.

This clone appeared a few times. This chain connects TRBV29-1 to TRBJ2-7, with a tentative D call TRBD2 (6 bases). The germline V gene has CDR1 SQVTM and CDR2 ANQGSEA. With 4 bases removed from V and 7 bases from J, the gap between germline ends came to 11 bases. This CDR3 region has 11 residues. CDR3 nucleotides: TGCAGCGTTGCAGCAGGGAGGGAGCAGTACTTC. Amino acids: CSVAAGREQYF.

This clone was found once. The J gene is TRBJ2-3, the V gene TRBV18; TRBD2 aligns across 14 bases. With V trimmed by 4 bases and J by 3 bases, 6 bases remained unmatched. Per the germline V gene, CDR1 is KGHSH and CDR2 is LQKENI. The CDR3 has 17 amino acids. In nucleotides, the CDR3 is TGTGCCAGCTCACGCGGGACTAGCGGGAGCGGGACAGATACGCAGTATTTT. Translating gives CASSRGTSGSGTDTQYF. Combining the CDR3 with reference TRBV18 and TRBJ2-3 gives the whole variable domain NAGVMQNPRHLVRRRGQEARLRCSPMKGHSHVYWYRQLPEEGLKFMVYLQKENIIDESGMPKERFSAEFPKEGPSILRIQQVVRGDSAAYFCASSRGTSGSGTDTQYFGPGTRLTVL.

CDR3 protein: CASSRLVDTQYF. The CDR3 DNA sequence: TGTGCCAGCAGTCGACTGGTAGATACGCAGTATTTT. V is TRBV28 and J is TRBJ2-3; D unclear. V was trimmed by 5 bases and J by 5 bases, leaving 8 bases between them. There are 12 residues in the CDR3. Germline CDR1 reads MDHEN; CDR2 reads SYDVKM.

The CDR3 region is CASSLEGQGAAQETQYF. The DNA of the CDR3 is TGTGCCAGCAGCTTGGAAGGACAGGGTGCGGCCCAAGAGACCCAGTACTTC. This rearrangement joins TRBV5-8 to TRBJ2-5, with TRBD1 matching over 8 bases. With V trimmed by 0 bases and J by 1 base, 8 bases remained unmatched. CDR3 length: 17 amino acids. The germline V gene has CDR1 SGHTS and CDR2 YDEGEE.

This clone appeared once. The chain is built from TRBV28 and TRBJ2-5, with TRBD1 matching 7 bases. The CDR3 loop spans 16 amino acids. Germline V gene lookup returns CDR1 MDHEN and CDR2 SYDVKM. V lost 6 bases and J lost 0; bases outside the gene matches: 10. The CDR3 protein is CASRKAGTAYQETQYF. The DNA of the CDR3 is TGTGCCAGCAGGAAGGCCGGGACAGCCTACCAAGAGACCCAGTACTTC.

This clone was seen only once. This chain joins TRBV9 and TRBJ2-1; TRBD2 matches at 7 bases. This CDR3 is built from 15 residues. V lost 3 bases and J lost 6; bases outside the gene matches: 9. CDR1 is SGDLS and CDR2 is YYNGEE in the germline V gene. The CDR3 bases are TGTGCCAGCAGCGATTCAGGGTGGGGGGGCAATGAGCAGTTCTTC. It is translated as CASSDSGWGGNEQFF.

The rearrangement joins TRBV28 to TRBJ2-2; D is possibly TRBD2 (5 bases). CDR1 and CDR2 (germline): MDHEN, SYDVKM. The CDR3 has 15 amino acids. Trimming cost V 3 bases and J 2 bases, with 10 bases left between them. The CDR3 protein is CASSFTGSNTGELFF. The DNA for the CDR3 is TGTGCCAGCAGTTTCACGGGATCAAACACCGGGGAGCTGTTTTTT.

The chain employs TRBV28 and TRBJ1-1; tentative D call: TRBD1 (5 bases). CDR1 and CDR2 from the germline V gene are MDHEN and SYDVKM. The length of the CDR3 is 15 residues. Trimming left V 1 base short and J 3 bases short, with 12 bases between. The CDR3 region is CASSLSVAGDTEAFF. The CDR3, as DNA: TGTGCCAGCAGTTTATCAGTTGCGGGGGACACTGAAGCTTTCTTT.

This clone showed up just once. The gene calls are TRBV6-6 and TRBJ2-7, with 8 bases lining up with TRBD2. V lost 2 bases, J lost 5 bases, and 8 bases stayed unmatched. The CDR3 is 15 amino acids. CDR1 MNHNY and CDR2 SVGAGI come from the germline V gene (reference sequence). This chain's CDR3 is CASSYPSGSNHEQYF. For the CDR3, the DNA is TGTGCCAGCAGTTACCCCAGCGGGAGTAACCACGAGCAGTACTTC.

The V call is TRBV6-1, the J call TRBJ2-7, with D tentatively TRBD2 (5 bases). Trimming removed 2 bases at V and 3 bases at J, with 5 bases between. CDR1 is MNHNS, CDR2 SASEGT, per germline. The CDR3 is made up of 12 amino acids. CDR3 bases: TGTGCCAGCAGTGAAACTAGCTACGAGCAGTACTTC. Translation: CASSETSYEQYF.

This chain uses TRBV7-9 with TRBJ2-7; 8 nucleotides agree with TRBD1. This CDR3 contains 15 residues. Germline CDR1 reads SEHNR; CDR2 reads FQNEAQ (reference sequence). The V and J ends lost 5 bases and 5 bases, in that order; junction bases with no gene match: 11. The CDR3 nucleotides read TGTGCCAGCAGCCCCCATACAGGGGGTTCAGACGAGCAGTACTTC. Protein sequence: CASSPHTGGSDEQYF. The full variable domain, rest sourced from reference TRBV7-9 and TRBJ2-7, is DTGVSQNPRHKITKRGQNVTFRCDPISEHNRLYWYRQTLGQGPEFLTYFQNEAQLEKSRLLSDRFSAERPKGSFSTLEIQRTEQGDSAMYLCASSPHTGGSDEQYFGPGTRLTVT.

V usage is TRBV2 and J usage is TRBJ2-1; 9 nucleotides align to TRBD2. V was clipped by 7 bases and J by 0 bases; unmatched bases: 4. Germline-derived CDR1 and CDR2 are SNHLY and FYNNEI. This CDR3 contains 15 residues. CDR3 DNA: TGTGCCAGCAAAGCTAGCGGGGCCTCCTACAATGAGCAGTTCTTC. It codes for CASKASGASYNEQFF.